The 31 T cell receptor beta chains in this list originate from one sample, sequenced in a study of molecular identifiers for immune sequencing clone quantification. TCRdb reanalysed the PCR reads using MiXCR and keeps one entry per CDR3 protein. The table includes 62,000 or so distinct CDR3 sequences, 15% to 20% detected once. The sequencing sample was made of naive CD8+ T cells from blood, with Jurkat cell RNA spiked in. Stated subset: FACS-sorted CD8+CD4-CCR7+CD45RA+ naive T cells. All receptors come from a human donor in good health. Some libraries in this study had Jurkat cell RNA spiked in.

This clonotype was observed at least ten times. This chain uses TRBV28 with TRBJ2-4; 11 bases are shared with TRBD2. V was clipped by 3 bases and J by 0 bases; unmatched bases: 7. The germline V gene encodes CDR1 MDHEN and CDR2 SYDVKM. This CDR3 has 18 residues. In nucleotides, the CDR3 is TGTGCCAGCAGTTTCGTACTAGCGGGAGTCGAAGCCAAAAACATTCAGTACTTC. It yields the protein CASSFVLAGVEAKNIQYF.

There are many counts of this clonotype. J is TRBJ2-7 and V is TRBV10-3; D tentatively fits TRBD1 or TRBD2 (5 bases each). The CDR3 spans 13 residues. V shed 4 bases and J shed 0 bases, with 7 bases lying between them. From germline, CDR1 is ENHRY and CDR2 SYGVKD. CDR3 residues: CAISGGPSYEQYF. The CDR3 nucleotides are TGTGCCATCAGTGGGGGACCCTCCTACGAGCAGTACTTC.

The CDR3 region is CASSLEARGLYNEQFF. In DNA, the CDR3 is TGTGCCAGCAGCTTAGAAGCCAGGGGGCTTTACAATGAGCAGTTCTTC. The J gene is TRBJ2-1, the V gene TRBV13, with TRBD1 matching 8 bases. From germline, CDR1 is PRHDT and CDR2 FYEKMQ (reference sequence). The J segment lost 4 bases and the V segment lost 1 base, leaving 6 bases of the junction unmatched. The CDR3 length is 16 residues.

This clonotype was counted ten times or more. V usage is TRBV13 and J usage is TRBJ2-7; TRBD1 matches at 9 bases. The CDR3 length is 15 residues. Germline V gene lookup returns CDR1 PRHDT and CDR2 FYEKMQ (reference sequence). J was trimmed by 4 bases and V by 5 bases; bases with no gene match: 9. The CDR3 loop is CASSARTGVSYEQYF. In nucleotides, the CDR3 is TGTGCCAGCAGCGCTCGGACAGGGGTCTCGTACGAGCAGTACTTC.

This clonotype was detected ten times or more. V usage is TRBV3-1 and J usage is TRBJ2-7, with 10 positions matching TRBD2. The germline V gene encodes CDR1 LGHDT and CDR2 YNNKEL (reference sequence). V shed 0 bases, J shed 1 base, and the junction held 15 bases outside the gene matches. There are 20 residues in the CDR3. This CDR3 is CASSQDMWNSGRPPSYEQYF. The DNA for the CDR3 is TGTGCCAGCAGCCAAGATATGTGGAATAGCGGGAGGCCACCTTCCTACGAGCAGTACTTC.

This clonotype was counted ten times or more. V is TRBV6-1 and J is TRBJ2-1, with 7 bases fitting TRBD2. Germline V gene lookup returns CDR1 MNHNS and CDR2 SASEGT. The CDR3 consists of 15 residues. V shed 6 bases and J 6 bases; nucleotides not matched to a gene: 11. In nucleotides, the CDR3 is TGTGCCAGCAGACCCTCGGCGGGGAGGGGCAATGAGCAGTTCTTC. It translates to CASRPSAGRGNEQFF.

This clonotype came up many times. The rearrangement links TRBV7-9 to TRBJ2-1; D is possibly TRBD1 (6 bases). V shed 1 base and J shed 10 bases, with 17 bases lying between them. Germline CDR1 and CDR2: SEHNR and FQNEAQ (reference sequence). CDR3 length equals 15 residues. The CDR3: CASSLGGLPTGEQFF. In nucleotides, the CDR3 is TGTGCCAGCAGCTTAGGGGGGCTCCCGACGGGAGAGCAGTTCTTC.

The V and J genes are TRBV15 and TRBJ2-7, with TRBD2 as a possible D gene (6 bases). The germline gives CDR1 LNHNV, CDR2 YYDKDF (reference sequence). The CDR3 is 19 residues long. V lost 0 bases, J lost 0 bases, and 21 bases lay in between. The CDR3 sequence is CATSRDLDVAESNSYEQYF. DNA for the CDR3: TGTGCCACCAGCAGAGATTTGGATGTAGCGGAAAGTAACTCCTACGAGCAGTACTTC.

This clonotype turned up a few times. V is TRBV7-9 and J is TRBJ2-2; 8 nucleotides match TRBD2. The CDR3 length is 15 residues. From germline, CDR1 is SEHNR and CDR2 FQNEAQ (reference sequence). J was trimmed by 7 bases and V by 2 bases; bases with no gene match: 6. CDR3 protein: CASSLLLAGIGELFF. For the CDR3, the DNA is TGTGCCAGCAGCTTACTGCTAGCGGGCATCGGGGAGCTGTTTTTT.

This clonotype was counted ten times or more. V usage is TRBV29-1 and J usage is TRBJ2-1; 7 bases are a match to TRBD2. J gave up 4 bases and V 5 bases, and 17 bases lay outside the gene matches. The CDR3 extends over 17 amino acids. Germline CDR1 SQVTM, CDR2 ANQGSEA. CDR3 residues: CSVYRAGSARPYNEQFF. CDR3 in DNA: TGCAGCGTTTACAGAGCGGGAAGTGCAAGACCATACAATGAGCAGTTCTTC.

This clonotype was found many times. The chain combines TRBV13 with TRBJ2-2; TRBD2 aligns across 9 bases. CDR1 PRHDT and CDR2 FYEKMQ come from the germline V gene (reference sequence). The V segment lost 4 bases and the J segment 2 bases; nucleotides outside the gene matches: 8. There are 17 residues in the CDR3. The CDR3 DNA reads TGTGCCAGCAGCTCCACCTCCCTAGCGGGAAACACCGGGGAGCTGTTTTTT. The encoded protein is CASSSTSLAGNTGELFF. Combining the CDR3 with reference TRBV13 and TRBJ2-2 gives the whole variable domain AAGVIQSPRHLIKEKRETATLKCYPIPRHDTVYWYQQGPGQDPQFLISFYEKMQSDKGSIPDRFSAQQFSDYHSELNMSSLELGDSALYFCASSSTSLAGNTGELFFGEGSRLTVL.

This clonotype occurred many times. The gene calls are TRBV12-3 or TRBV12-4 and TRBJ2-2; D possibly corresponds to TRBD2 (6 bases). CDR3 size: 15 residues. V lost 3 bases to trimming and J lost 5 bases, with 13 bases between them. This CDR3 is CASSFTGVWTGELFF. For the CDR3, the DNA is TGTGCCAGCAGTTTTACGGGAGTTTGGACCGGGGAGCTGTTTTTT.

This clonotype has ten or more counts. This sequence joins TRBV10-2 and TRBJ1-1; TRBD1 matches at 7 bases. This CDR3 spans 12 amino acids. The V gene's germline CDR1 is WSHSY and CDR2 SAAADI. V was pared by 8 bases and J by 0 bases, with 0 bases of the junction left unmatched. CDR3 sequence (DNA): TGCGCCAGCGGGACAGTGAACACTGAAGCTTTCTTT. Its translation is CASGTVNTEAFF.

This clonotype was seen ten or more times. V usage is TRBV9 and J usage is TRBJ2-1; D is perhaps TRBD2 (6 bases). The CDR3 has 15 amino acids. V was clipped by 4 bases and J by 8 bases, with 19 bases between them. The germline CDR1 and CDR2 sequences are SGDLS and YYNGEE. As DNA, the CDR3 is TGTGCCAGCAGCCCAACGCTAGCAGGAGGGTATGAGCAGTTCTTC. Protein sequence: CASSPTLAGGYEQFF.

This clonotype appeared a few times. Given a much more abundant clone one base away, this may be a read error. The chain couples TRBV20-1 to TRBJ2-3; 14 bases align to TRBD2. The germline V gene has CDR1 DFQATT and CDR2 SNEGSKA (reference sequence). This CDR3 spans 22 amino acids. The trim removed 1 base at V and 0 bases at J, leaving 18 bases unmatched. As DNA, the CDR3 is TGCAGTGCTAGAGGAGAGGTGGGAACGACTAGCGGGAGGGCCACTAGCACAGATACGCAGTATTTT. It translates to CSARGEVGTTSGRATSTDTQYF.

This clonotype was counted at least ten times. V gene TRBV7-6 combines with J gene TRBJ2-1; 9 bases line up with TRBD1. Germline values: CDR1 SGHVS, CDR2 FNYEAQ. J gave up 6 bases and V 5 bases, and 14 bases lay outside the gene matches. This CDR3 region has 17 residues. This chain's CDR3 is CASSLRLGQGLINEQFF. The CDR3 bases are TGTGCCAGCAGCCTGAGATTAGGACAGGGGTTGATCAATGAGCAGTTCTTC.

Notes on this clonotype: A much larger clone is a single base away; this may be a read error. The chain joins TRBV7-9 to TRBJ2-2, with 7 bases aligning to TRBD1. Trimming took 3 bases from V and 10 from J; bases not matched to a gene: 11. The CDR3 sequence is 15 residues long. Germline V gene data show CDR1 as SEHNR and CDR2 as FQNEAQ (reference sequence). CDR3 nucleotides: TGTGCCAGCAGCTTTTCGAGGGGGCAGTCCGCGGAGCTGTTTTTT. The encoded protein is CASSFSRGQSAELFF.

This clonotype was detected ten times or more. This chain links TRBV7-6 with TRBJ2-3; D is unresolved. This CDR3 region has 14 residues. Germline V gives CDR1 SGHVS, CDR2 FNYEAQ. The germline V and J ends were trimmed by 1 base and 0 bases, with 5 bases remaining between them. CDR3 in DNA: TGTGCCAGCAGCTTAGAAGGTAGCACAGATACGCAGTATTTT. This codes for CASSLEGSTDTQYF.

A word on this clonotype: It may be a read error: a sequence one base away is much more abundant. Since no conserved phenylalanine or tryptophan closes the CDR3, a read error is the likely cause. CDR3 sequence reads: CASSLRTDPNEKLFS. The DNA for the CDR3 is TGTGCCAGCAGCCTACGGACGGATCCTAATGAAAAACTGTTTTCT. The chain joins TRBV7-9 to TRBJ1-4, with no clear D. V lost 5 bases and J lost 3, with 13 bases in between. This CDR3 is built from 15 residues. Germline V gives CDR1 SEHNR, CDR2 FQNEAQ (reference sequence).

A word on this clonotype: This may be a read error: a much more frequent sequence differs by one nucleotide. V gene TRBV7-6 combines with J gene TRBJ2-3; 7 nucleotides match TRBD2. The CDR3 has 17 residues. Germline-derived CDR1 and CDR2 are SGHVS and FNYEAQ. Trimming at V came to 0 bases and at J to 4 bases, leaving 10 bases not matched to a gene. The CDR3 nucleotides are TGTGCCAGCAGCTTAGCGCAATTGGGAGGGTTTGCAGATACGCAGTATTTT. Translating it yields CASSLAQLGGFADTQYF. Combining the CDR3 with reference TRBV7-6 and TRBJ2-3 gives the whole variable domain GAGVSQSPRYKVTKRGQDVALRCDPISGHVSLYWYRQALGQGPEFLTYFNYEAQQDKSGLPNDRFSAERPEGSISTLTIQRTEQRDSAMYRCASSLAQLGGFADTQYFGPGTRLTVL.

This clonotype was detected many times. V is TRBV9 and J is TRBJ1-1; D uncertain. The CDR3 consists of 14 residues. Germline CDR1 is SGDLS and CDR2 is YYNGEE. Trimming removed 2 bases at V and 4 bases at J, with 12 bases between. CDR3 nucleotides: TGTGCCAGCAGCGTGACCACCGCGGGCACTGAAGCTTTCTTT. It is translated as CASSVTTAGTEAFF.

This rearrangement joins TRBV5-1 to TRBJ2-1; no clear D gene. Germline CDR1 and CDR2: SGHRS and YFSETQ. This CDR3 contains 12 residues. V was cut by 2 bases and J by 4 bases, with 4 bases left in between. CDR3 amino acids: CASSFGYNEQFF. The CDR3 nucleotides read TGCGCCAGCAGCTTCGGGTACAATGAGCAGTTCTTC.

In regard to this clonotype: Since a much larger clone is just one base distant, this may be a read error. This sequence joins TRBV20-1 and TRBJ2-7, with D tentatively TRBD2 (5 bases). Deletions cut 6 bases from V and 5 bases from J, with 11 bases between. The CDR3 has 11 residues. Per the germline V gene, CDR1 is DFQATT and CDR2 is SNEGSKA (reference sequence). The CDR3 spells CSAPGIDEQYF. Here the CDR3 DNA reads TGCAGTGCCCCGGGGATAGACGAGCAGTACTTC.

This clonotype appeared many times. CDR3 nucleotide sequence: TGTGCCTGGAGGGCAGGAAGCGGCAATGAGCAGTTCTTC. Protein product: CAWRAGSGNEQFF. The V gene is TRBV30, the J gene TRBJ2-1; maybe TRBD2 (5 bases). The V end lost 3 bases, the J end lost 6 bases, and 12 bases lay between the germline ends. The CDR3 has 13 residues. CDR1 and CDR2 from the germline V gene are GTSNPN and SVGIG (reference sequence).

At least ten counts were recorded for this clonotype. The chain uses TRBV29-1 and TRBJ2-7, with 9 bases matching TRBD1. The CDR3 is made up of 14 amino acids. CDR1 SQVTM and CDR2 ANQGSEA come from the germline V gene. J lost 3 bases, V lost 0 bases, and 3 bases had no gene match. The CDR3 DNA reads TGCAGCGTTGAAGATCAGGGACAGGGCTACGAGCAGTACTTC. This encodes CSVEDQGQGYEQYF.

This clonotype has at least ten counts. V gene TRBV10-2 combines with J gene TRBJ1-1; D remains ambiguous. From germline, CDR1 is WSHSY and CDR2 SAAADI. Deletions cut 7 bases from V and 2 bases from J, with 5 bases between. The CDR3 extends over 11 amino acids. CDR3 in DNA: TGCGCCAGCATGGGAAACACTGAAGCTTTCTTT. It specifies CASMGNTEAFF.

The table lists this clonotype with many counts. The chain carries TRBV20-1 and TRBJ2-7; a possible D gene is TRBD1 (5 bases). In germline, CDR1 is DFQATT, CDR2 SNEGSKA (reference sequence). The CDR3 totals 10 residues. Trimming pared 5 bases from V and 7 bases from J, leaving 9 bases between. The chain's CDR3 is CSAARVEQYF. The CDR3 DNA reads TGCAGTGCTGCCAGGGTTGAGCAGTACTTC.

This clonotype was seen a handful of times. One end of the junction fails to match germline, which may point to a read error. The chain carries TRBV5-3 and TRBJ2-7; D unclear. TRBV5-3 has ORF status, its function being uncertain. This CDR3 is built from 12 residues. In nucleotides, the CDR3 is TGTGCCAGCAGCTTCGGAGTAGCTGAGCAGTACTTC. This codes for CASSFGVAEQYF.

V and J are TRBV12-3 or TRBV12-4 and TRBJ2-1; 8 nucleotides align to TRBD2. The V segment lost 6 bases and the J segment 8 bases; nucleotides outside the gene matches: 21. This CDR3 has 18 residues. The CDR3: CASSGLAPPTTGLDEQFF. In DNA, the CDR3 is TGTGCCAGCAGCGGACTAGCCCCACCAACCACTGGCCTGGATGAGCAGTTCTTC.

This clonotype was picked up many times. V is TRBV10-1 and J is TRBJ2-7; 7 positions match TRBD1. The CDR3 totals 16 residues. Germline V gene data show CDR1 as WNHNN and CDR2 as SYGVQD (reference sequence). Trimming took 11 bases from V and 1 from J; bases not matched to a gene: 17. The CDR3, as DNA: TGCGCCCCCGTGAGGCAGAAGGGACAGCTTTCCTACGAGCAGTACTTC. Translating gives CAPVRQKGQLSYEQYF.

This clonotype was seen at least ten times. This chain joins TRBV20-1 and TRBJ2-4; D remains ambiguous. V was clipped by 0 bases and J by 0 bases, with 9 bases between them. Germline V gene lookup returns CDR1 DFQATT and CDR2 SNEGSKA (reference sequence). The CDR3 is made up of 15 amino acids. CDR3 nucleotides: TGCAGTGCTAGAGATCTCGCGGTAGCCAAAAACATTCAGTACTTC. Protein: CSARDLAVAKNIQYF.